The 2 T cell receptor beta chains given below trace back to one sample, sequenced in a study of read filtering for tumor transcriptome and immune sequencing. This library used 300 to 500 ng RNA and molecular barcoded adaptors spanning alpha/delta and beta/gamma chains. TCRdb re-called the reads through MiXCR, storing one row per CDR3 protein. The repertoire holds around 29,000 distinct CDR3 sequences, about an eighth seen once, with about 45% in the top ten. Sequenced sample: a population of CD138-negative cells sorted from bone marrow. The receptors originated from a donor older than 35 with multiple myeloma.

This chain joins TRBV4-1 and TRBJ2-3, with D tentatively TRBD1 (5 bases). Gene TRBJ1-5 matches the end of the DNA better, so the J call may be wrong. The CDR3 loop spans 18 amino acids. CDR1 MGHRA and CDR2 YSYEKL come from the germline V gene. This CDR3 is CASSRPGLAGSSTDTQHF. The CDR3 nucleotides read TGCGCCAGCAGCCGGCCGGGACTAGCGGGATCTAGCACAGATACGCAGCATTTT.

About this clonotype itself: One base separates it from a far larger clone, so it is likely a read error. The CDR3 DNA reads TGTGCCAGCAGCTCAGGGACAGGGACCGGAGATACGCAGTATTTT. Translation: CASSSGTGTGDTQYF. The gene calls are TRBV11-3 and TRBJ2-3, with 9 positions matching TRBD1. The CDR3 is 15 residues long. CDR1 and CDR2 (germline): SGHNT, YENEEA. The trim removed 4 bases at V and 5 bases at J, leaving 7 bases unmatched.